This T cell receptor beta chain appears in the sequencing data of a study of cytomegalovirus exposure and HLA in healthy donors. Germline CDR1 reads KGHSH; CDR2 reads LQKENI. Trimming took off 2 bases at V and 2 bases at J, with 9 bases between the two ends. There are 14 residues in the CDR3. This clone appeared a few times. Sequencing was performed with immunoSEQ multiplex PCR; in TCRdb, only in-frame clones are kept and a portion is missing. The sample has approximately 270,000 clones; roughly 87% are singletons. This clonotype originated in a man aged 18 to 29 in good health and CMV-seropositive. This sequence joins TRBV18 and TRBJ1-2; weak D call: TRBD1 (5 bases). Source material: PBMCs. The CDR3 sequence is CASSPNEGNYGYTF. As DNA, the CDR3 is TGTGCCAGCTCACCAAACGAGGGGAACTATGGCTACACCTTC.